This T cell receptor (beta chain) came from a study of human T cells and chemical hapten exposure (dated by TCRdb to 2020 to 2022). Background on the whole study: For sensitization, 2% DPC in acetone was applied to a 2 cm by 2 cm area of upper inner arm skin. Weekly therapeutic DPC doses were additionally applied to the scalp of patients throughout the roughly 25-week study period. Patch testing was done on the upper back using Finn chambers containing 0.01% DPC, and results were scored after 6 days according to International Contact Dermatitis Research Group standards. The mostly female patient cohort included alopecia areata with under or over 50% scalp involvement, alopecia totalis and alopecia universalis. Libraries were pooled for sequencing, and per-sample TCR yields varied mainly because of small differences in library volumes within the pool. The study tracked peripheral blood TCR repertoire changes in vivo during primary and secondary sensitization to the hapten diphenylcyclopropenone (DPC) in alopecia patients. Blood samples were taken from patients before sensitization (week 0) and at 2, 6 and about 24 weeks after DPC sensitization. Blood for TCR sequencing was provided by twenty-nine alopecia patients at one to four time points (pre-sensitization, 2, 6 and 24 weeks).

General findings and caveats noted by the study authors: DPC sensitization did not change the number of TCRs with a frequency above 1 in 1000, and there was no evidence of changes in global repertoire structure. A positive correlation was found between the number of PT1 expanded TCRs and patch test score, with significance reached at thresholds 8, 16 and 32 but not 4. After repeated subsampling, the strength of the expansion versus patch-test correlation and the threshold at which it became significant changed. Because all patients had alopecia, a presumed autoimmune disease, the immune response of the patients might differ from that of healthy individuals. Significantly more large CDR3 similarity clusters were formed by expanded TCRs than by pre-sensitization or healthy control sets, consistent with antigen-driven responses.

Reading the label with the study, this specimen's time point is: patch test 2, 6 weeks after DPC sensitization. Interpreted using the paper, the treatment or condition label stands for: therapeutic diphenylcyclopropenone sensitization with weekly scalp DPC. At every patch-test visit, the blood draw took place before the patch test was put on. Eligible patients were aged 18 to 70, diagnosed with alopecia, deemed suitable for DPC therapy, and excluded if pregnant. Total RNA was extracted from unfractionated whole blood collected in Tempus Blood RNA tubes. Libraries came from RACE. The data were produced on a NextSeq 500. Library preparation attached unique molecular identifiers to individual cDNA molecules for quantitative, reproducible TCR counting. Both TCR alpha and TCR beta chains were sequenced from each blood RNA sample. On the study's bioinformatics: Samples had a median of about 96,000 TCRs, with a range from roughly 23,224 to 700,000. The Decombinator software suite was used to annotate V, J and CDR3 in the TCR reads. To make PS versus PT1 abundance plots, every sample was subsampled to the same number of TCRs (28,000). Expanded TCRs were defined as absent before sensitization and observed at least eight times at the 2-week time point. The public reads were quality trimmed at Q25 with fastp and then assembled into clones with MiXCR by TCRdb, keeping productive beta chains. Every entry covers one CDR3 protein and lists the most common genes and DNA from its rows. The V and J calls were not made by the authors but by TCRdb's processing. The sample contains roughly 380,000 distinct CDR3 sequences, more than 5% of them found a single time. The ten top clones hold more than 5.5% of the sample.

A few counts support this clonotype. Its specific antigen is unknown. Nothing much larger sits one base from this clone, and base qualities are not available. This sequence originates from a woman between 18 and 29 years old with alopecia areata. Some clones in this sample may be carry-over from other donors' samples. Sequencing used whole blood, obtained in connection with sensitization to the hapten diphenylcyclopropenone (DPC).

Read as DNA, the sequence is TGTGCCAGCAGCCCCTGGGCCCAGCGGGGGAACTCCTACGAGCAGTACTTC. This is translated as CASSPWAQRGNSYEQYF. The chain is assembled from TRBV6-2 or TRBV6-3 and TRBJ2-7; 8 central bases correspond to TRBD2. The V end gives up 6 bases and the J end 0 bases, leaving 13 bases in the junction not matched to a gene. Sequences MNHEY (CDR1) and SVGEGT (CDR2) are obtained from the germline V gene. From the cysteine up to the phenylalanine, the CDR3 has a length of 17 residues. The only DNA kept is the CDR3, 51 bases in frame from the first base.